This TCR beta chain was recovered during a study of glioma-infiltrating T cells after dendritic cell vaccination. About the research overall: Patients received three intradermal dendritic cell vaccine injections at biweekly intervals.

This CDR3 is 15 amino acids long. Losses at the gene ends were 7 bases for V and 0 bases for J; bases not matched to a gene: 4. CDR1 and CDR2 (germline): SGHAT, FQNNGV. Only patients with spare fresh-frozen tumor and over two years of follow-up were included. The repertoire was sequenced with immunoSEQ multiplex PCR; TCRdb's copy has only in-frame clones and lacks some. The sample records tens of thousands of clones, approximately 81% being singletons. The TCR comes from a human donor with glioblastoma. V and J are TRBV11-2 and TRBJ2-1, with 9 bases identical to TRBD2. The specimen comprised blood, sampled before dendritic cell vaccination. The CDR3 sequence is CASTVTSGSYNEQFF. CDR3 sequence (DNA): TGTGCCAGCACCGTGACTAGCGGCTCCTACAATGAGCAGTTCTTC.